The clone carrying this TCR beta chain was seen only a few times. The same CDR3 can be traced to other DNA sequences in this sample. Trimming shortened V by 1 base and J by 4 bases, and 11 bases separated the two germline ends. The germline gives CDR1 PRHDT, CDR2 FYEKMQ (reference sequence). The CDR3 has 15 residues. Assay: immunoSEQ multiplex PCR; the TCRdb copy retains only in-frame clones and omits some. The sample lists hundreds of thousands of clones; approximately 90% were seen once. The sample is drawn from a study of blood T cell repertoires in COVID-19. The wider study: Spain, Italy and the United States supplied samples that represented acute and convalescent COVID-19.

All recovered Cohort 3 donors got two negative PCRs, got clearance, or saw symptom resolution. The gene calls are TRBV13 and TRBJ1-3, with D hard to call. This receptor was obtained from a woman aged 40 to 50 who had recovered from COVID-19. The sample was PBMCs or T cells enriched from blood (not recorded which). In nucleotides, the CDR3 is TGTGCCAGCAGCTTAGACAGCTCGTCCGGAAACACCATATATTTT. It specifies CASSLDSSSGNTIYF.